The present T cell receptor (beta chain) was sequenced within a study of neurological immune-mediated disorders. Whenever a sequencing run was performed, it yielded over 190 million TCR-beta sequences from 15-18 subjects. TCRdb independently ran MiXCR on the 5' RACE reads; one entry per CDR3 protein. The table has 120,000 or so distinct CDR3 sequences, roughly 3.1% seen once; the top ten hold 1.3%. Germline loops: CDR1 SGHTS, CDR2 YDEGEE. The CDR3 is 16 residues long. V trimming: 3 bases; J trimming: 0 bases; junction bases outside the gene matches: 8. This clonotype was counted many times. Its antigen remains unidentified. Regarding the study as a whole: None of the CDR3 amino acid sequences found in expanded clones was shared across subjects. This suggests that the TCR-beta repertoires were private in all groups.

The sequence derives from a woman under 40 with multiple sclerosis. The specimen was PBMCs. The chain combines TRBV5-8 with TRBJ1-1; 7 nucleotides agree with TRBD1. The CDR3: CASSSHRGTVNTEAFF. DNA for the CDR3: TGTGCCAGCAGCTCCCATCGCGGGACAGTGAACACTGAAGCTTTCTTT. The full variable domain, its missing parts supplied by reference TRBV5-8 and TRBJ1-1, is EAGVTQSPTHLIKTRGQQATLRCSPISGHTSVYWYQQALGLGLQFLLWYDEGEERNRGNFPPRFSGRQFPNYSSELNVNALELEDSALYLCASSSHRGTVNTEAFFGQGTRLTVV.